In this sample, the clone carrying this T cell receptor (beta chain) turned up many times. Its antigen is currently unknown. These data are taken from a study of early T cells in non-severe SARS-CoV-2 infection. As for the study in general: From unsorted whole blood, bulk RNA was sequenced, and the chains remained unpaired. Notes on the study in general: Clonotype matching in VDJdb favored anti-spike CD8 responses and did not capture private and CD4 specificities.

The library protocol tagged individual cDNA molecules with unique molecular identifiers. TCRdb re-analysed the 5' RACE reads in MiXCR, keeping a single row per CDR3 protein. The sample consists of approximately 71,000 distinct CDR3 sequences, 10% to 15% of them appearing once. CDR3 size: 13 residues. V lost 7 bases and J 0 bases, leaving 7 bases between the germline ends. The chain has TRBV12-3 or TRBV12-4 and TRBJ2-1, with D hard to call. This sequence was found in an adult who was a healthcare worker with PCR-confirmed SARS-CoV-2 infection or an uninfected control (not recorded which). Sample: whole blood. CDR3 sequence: CASTKSSYNEQFF. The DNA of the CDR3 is TGTGCCAGCACTAAAAGCTCCTACAATGAGCAGTTCTTC.